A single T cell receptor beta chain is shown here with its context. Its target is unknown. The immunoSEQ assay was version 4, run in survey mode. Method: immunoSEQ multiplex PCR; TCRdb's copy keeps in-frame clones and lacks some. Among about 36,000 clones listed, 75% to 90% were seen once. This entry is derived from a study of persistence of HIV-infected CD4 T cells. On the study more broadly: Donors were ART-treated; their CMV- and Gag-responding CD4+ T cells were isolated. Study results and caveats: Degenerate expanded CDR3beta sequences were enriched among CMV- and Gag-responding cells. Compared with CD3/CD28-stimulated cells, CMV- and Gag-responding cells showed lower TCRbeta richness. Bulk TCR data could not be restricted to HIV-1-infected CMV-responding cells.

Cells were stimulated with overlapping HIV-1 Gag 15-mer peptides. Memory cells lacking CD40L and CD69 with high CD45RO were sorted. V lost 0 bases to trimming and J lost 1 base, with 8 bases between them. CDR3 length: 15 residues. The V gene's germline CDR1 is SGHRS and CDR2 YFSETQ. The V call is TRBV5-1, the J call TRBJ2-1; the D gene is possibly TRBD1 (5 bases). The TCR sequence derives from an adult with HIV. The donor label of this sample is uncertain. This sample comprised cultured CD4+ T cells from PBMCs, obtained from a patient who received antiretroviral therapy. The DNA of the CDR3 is TGCGCCAGCAGCTTGGAGGACATATCCTACAATGAGCAGTTCTTC. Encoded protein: CASSLEDISYNEQFF.